The present T cell receptor beta chain was sequenced within a study of blood T cells in healthy people across ages. For the second PCR, which ran for roughly 7 to 11 cycles, a sample-barcoded 5' primer and a J-beta primer mix were used. The template-switch adaptor, which had 12 random nucleotides, put a tag on each cDNA molecule. TCRdb fed the 5' RACE reads into MiXCR, producing one record per CDR3 protein. The data hold 1.5 million to 2 million distinct CDR3 sequences, with 49% observed a single time. CDR1 and CDR2 (germline): DFQATT, SNEGSKA (reference sequence). Trimming shortened V by 3 bases and J by 1 base, and 9 bases separated the two germline ends. This CDR3 comprises 13 residues. Study results and caveats: Compared with aged donors, long-lived donors showed fewer expanded clones, suggesting selection. Changes seen in expanded clonotypes were possibly confounded by donor CMV status left unknown.

To note about this clonotype: As yet, its antigen is unknown.

The rearrangement joins TRBV20-1 to TRBJ1-1; D ambiguous. The sequence was collected from a woman aged 40 to 55 in good health. Specimen: blood. CDR3 residues: CSASLSPNTEAFF. DNA of the CDR3: TGCAGTGCTAGTTTGTCACCGAACACTGAAGCTTTCTTT.